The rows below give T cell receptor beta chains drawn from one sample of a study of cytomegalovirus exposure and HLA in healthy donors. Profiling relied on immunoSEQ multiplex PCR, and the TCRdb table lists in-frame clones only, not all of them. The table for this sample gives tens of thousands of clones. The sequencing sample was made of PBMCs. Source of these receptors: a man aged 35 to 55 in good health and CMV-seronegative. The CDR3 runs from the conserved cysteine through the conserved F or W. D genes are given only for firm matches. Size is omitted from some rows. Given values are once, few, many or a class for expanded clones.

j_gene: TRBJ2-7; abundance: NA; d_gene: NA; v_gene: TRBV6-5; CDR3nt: TGTGCCAGCAGCCAACGACAGGAGTCCTACGAGCAGTACTTC; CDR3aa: CASSQRQESYEQYF
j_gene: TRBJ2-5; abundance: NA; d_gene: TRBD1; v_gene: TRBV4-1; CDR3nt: TGCGCCAGCAGCCATAACAGGGGCCAAGAGACCCAGTACTTC; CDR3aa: CASSHNRGQETQYF
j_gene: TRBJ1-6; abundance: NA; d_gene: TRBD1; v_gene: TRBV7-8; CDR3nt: TGTGCCAGCAGCCGCAACATCGGGACAGGGATTAATTCACCCCTCCACTTT; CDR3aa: CASSRNIGTGINSPLHF
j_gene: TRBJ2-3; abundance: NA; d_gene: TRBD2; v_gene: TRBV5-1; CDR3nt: TGCGCCAGCAGCTTCGGACTAGCGGGGGGGCTTTCTAACACAGATACGCAGTATTTT; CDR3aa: CASSFGLAGGLSNTDTQYF
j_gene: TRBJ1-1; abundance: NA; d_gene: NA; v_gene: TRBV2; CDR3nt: TGTGCCAGCAGTCCTGTCTTGGCAGGGCGGATTGAAGCTTTCTTT; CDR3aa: CASSPVLAGRIEAFF
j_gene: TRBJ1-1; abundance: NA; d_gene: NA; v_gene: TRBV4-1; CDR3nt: TGCGCCAGCAGCCAAGATGCGTTAAACACTGAAGCTTTCTTT; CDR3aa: CASSQDALNTEAFF
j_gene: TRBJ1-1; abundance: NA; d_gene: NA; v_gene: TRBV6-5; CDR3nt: TGTGCCAGCCACTTGTTTTTCGACACTGAAGCTTTCTTT; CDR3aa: CASHLFFDTEAFF
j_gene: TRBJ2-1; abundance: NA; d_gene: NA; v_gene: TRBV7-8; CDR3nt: TGTGCCAGCAGCAATACCGGGAGCGTATTGTTCTTC; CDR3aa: CASSNTGSVLFF
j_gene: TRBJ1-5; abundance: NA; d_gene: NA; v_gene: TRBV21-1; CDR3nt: TGTGCCAGCAGCAAACAGGGAAGGGAGCCCCAGCATTTT; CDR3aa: CASSKQGREPQHF
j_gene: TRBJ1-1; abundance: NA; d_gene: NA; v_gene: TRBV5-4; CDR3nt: TGTGCCAGCAGCTTGGCATTCAGTAACACTGAAGCTTTCTTT; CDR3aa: CASSLAFSNTEAFF
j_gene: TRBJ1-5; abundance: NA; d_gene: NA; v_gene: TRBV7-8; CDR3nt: TGTGCCAGCAGCTTAGCGGGGGGATATAGCAATCAGCCCCAGCATTTT; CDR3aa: CASSLAGGYSNQPQHF
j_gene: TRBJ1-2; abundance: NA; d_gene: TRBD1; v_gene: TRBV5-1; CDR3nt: TGCGCCAGCAGCTTGAAGGGGGCAGGGAAGGTGGAGTGGTATGGCTACACCTTC; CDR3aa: CASSLKGAGKVEWYGYTF
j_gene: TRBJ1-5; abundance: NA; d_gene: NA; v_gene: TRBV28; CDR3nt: TGTGCCAGCAGTTTGGCCCAAAATCAGCCCCAGCATTTT; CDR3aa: CASSLAQNQPQHF
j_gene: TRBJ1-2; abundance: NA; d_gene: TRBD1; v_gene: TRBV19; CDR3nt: TGTGCCAGTAGGATGGACAGGATCTATGGCTACACCTTC; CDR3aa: CASRMDRIYGYTF
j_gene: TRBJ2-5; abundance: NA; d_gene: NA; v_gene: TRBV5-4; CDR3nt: TGTGCCAGCAGCTTCCGGGGACAAGAGACCCAGTACTTC; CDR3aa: CASSFRGQETQYF
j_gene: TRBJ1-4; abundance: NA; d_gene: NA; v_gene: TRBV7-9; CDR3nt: TGTGCCAGCAGTCCCCAGGAGGGCACTAATGAAAAACTGTTTTTT; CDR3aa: CASSPQEGTNEKLFF
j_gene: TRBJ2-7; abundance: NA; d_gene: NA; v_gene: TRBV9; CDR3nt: TGTGCCAGCAGCTCAGGGAACGAGCAGTACTTC; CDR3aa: CASSSGNEQYF
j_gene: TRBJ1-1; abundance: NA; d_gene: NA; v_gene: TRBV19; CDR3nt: TGTGCCAGTAGAGAGGACACTAACACTGAAGCTTTCTTT; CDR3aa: CASREDTNTEAFF
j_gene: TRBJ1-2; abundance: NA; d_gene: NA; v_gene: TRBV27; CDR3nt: TGTGCCAGCAGTTTATCGGGGGGTAACAGAGTCTATGGCTACACCTTC; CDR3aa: CASSLSGGNRVYGYTF
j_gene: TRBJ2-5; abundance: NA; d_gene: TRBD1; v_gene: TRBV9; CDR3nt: TGTGCCAGCAGCGTAGAAGGGGGCTCGGCCCAGTACTTC; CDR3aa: CASSVEGGSAQYF
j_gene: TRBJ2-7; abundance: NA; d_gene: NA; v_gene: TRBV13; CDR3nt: TGTGCCAGCAGCTGGAGTCCGGGGAGAGGTTCCTACGAGCAGTACTTC; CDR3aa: CASSWSPGRGSYEQYF
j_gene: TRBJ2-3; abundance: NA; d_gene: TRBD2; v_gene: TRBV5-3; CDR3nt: TGTGCCAGAAGCTTGTGGAGGCTGCCCTCGGGGGGGGGTACAGATACGCAGTATTTT; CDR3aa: CARSLWRLPSGGGTDTQYF
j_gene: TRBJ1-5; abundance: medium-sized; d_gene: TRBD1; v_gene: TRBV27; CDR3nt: TGTGCCAGCAGACCGACAGGGGGTCTTCAGCCCCAGCATTTT; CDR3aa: CASRPTGGLQPQHF
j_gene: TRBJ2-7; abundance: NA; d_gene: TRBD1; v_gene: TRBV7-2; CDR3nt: TGTGCCAGCAGCTTAGGGGGACAGGGGTTCGGCGAGCAGTACTTC; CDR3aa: CASSLGGQGFGEQYF
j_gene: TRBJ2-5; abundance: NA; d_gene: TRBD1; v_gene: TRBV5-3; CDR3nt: TGTGCCAGAAGCTTGGTACAGGGGGTTTTGGAGACCCAGTACTTC; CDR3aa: CARSLVQGVLETQYF
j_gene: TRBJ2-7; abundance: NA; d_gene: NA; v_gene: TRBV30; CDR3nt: TGTGCCTGGAGTCCTTTTGGGACACTAGGACTCTACGAGCAGTACTTC; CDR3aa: CAWSPFGTLGLYEQYF
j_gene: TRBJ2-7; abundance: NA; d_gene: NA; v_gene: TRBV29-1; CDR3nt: TGCAGCGTTGCAGGGGCGTACGAGCAGTACTTC; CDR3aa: CSVAGAYEQYF
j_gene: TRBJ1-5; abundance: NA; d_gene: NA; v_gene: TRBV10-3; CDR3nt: TGTGCCATCAGTGAATCCCCAACACCCCAGCATTTT; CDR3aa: CAISESPTPQHF
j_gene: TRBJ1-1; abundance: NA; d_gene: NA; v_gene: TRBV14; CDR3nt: TGTGCCAGCAGAGAATCCGGACAGCCAAACACTGAAGCTTTCTTT; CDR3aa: CASRESGQPNTEAFF
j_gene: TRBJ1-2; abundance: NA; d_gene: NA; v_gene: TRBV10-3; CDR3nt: TGTGCCATCAGGAAATCGGGGGTTGAGAACTATGGCTACACCTTC; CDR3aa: CAIRKSGVENYGYTF
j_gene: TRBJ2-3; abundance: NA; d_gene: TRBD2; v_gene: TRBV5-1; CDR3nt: TGCGCCAGCAGCTACGGACTAGCTCCAGATACGCAGTATTTT; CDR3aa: CASSYGLAPDTQYF
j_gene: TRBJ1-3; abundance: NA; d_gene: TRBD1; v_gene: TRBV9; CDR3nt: TGTGCCAGCAGCGTAGCTACCCGGGACAGCGGCCCATACTCTGGAAACACCATATATTTT; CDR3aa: CASSVATRDSGPYSGNTIYF
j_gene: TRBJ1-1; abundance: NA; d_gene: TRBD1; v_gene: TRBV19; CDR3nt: TGTGCCAGTACCCTAAACAGGGGTTGGACTGAAGCTTTCTTT; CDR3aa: CASTLNRGWTEAFF
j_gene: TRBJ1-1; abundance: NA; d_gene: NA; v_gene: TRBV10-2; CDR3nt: TGCGCCAGCAGTGAGCGGCTAGGGGGATTGAACACTGAAGCTTTCTTT; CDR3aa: CASSERLGGLNTEAFF
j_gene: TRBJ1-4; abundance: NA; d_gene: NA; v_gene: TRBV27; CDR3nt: TGTGCCAGCAGTCCCGTCACAGGGACTAATGAAAAACTGTTTTTT; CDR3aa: CASSPVTGTNEKLFF
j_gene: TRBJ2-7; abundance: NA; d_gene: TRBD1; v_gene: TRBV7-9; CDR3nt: TGTGCCAGCAGCTTTGGAACAGGGGAGACGTACGAGCAGTACTTC; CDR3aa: CASSFGTGETYEQYF
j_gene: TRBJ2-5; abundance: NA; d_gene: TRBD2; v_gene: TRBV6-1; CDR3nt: TGTGCCGTTAGCGGGGGAAAGTACCAAGAGACCCAGTACTTC; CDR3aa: CAVSGGKYQETQYF
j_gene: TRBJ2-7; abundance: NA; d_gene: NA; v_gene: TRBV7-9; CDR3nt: TGTGCCAGCAGCTTAGTAGGGGGATCCTACGAGCAGTACTTC; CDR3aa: CASSLVGGSYEQYF
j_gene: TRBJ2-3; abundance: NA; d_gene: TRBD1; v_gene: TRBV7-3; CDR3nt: TGTGCCAGCAGCTTGGGACAGATCACAGATACGCAGTATTTT; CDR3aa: CASSLGQITDTQYF
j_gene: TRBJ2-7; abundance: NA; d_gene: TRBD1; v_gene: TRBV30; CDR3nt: TGTGCCTGGAGCCGACAGGGGGCTTCTTACACCTACGAGCAGTACTTC; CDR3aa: CAWSRQGASYTYEQYF
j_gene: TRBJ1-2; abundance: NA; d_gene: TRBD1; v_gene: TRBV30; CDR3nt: TGTGCCTGGAGGCAGGGGGCGGGTAGCTATGGCTACACCTTC; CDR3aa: CAWRQGAGSYGYTF
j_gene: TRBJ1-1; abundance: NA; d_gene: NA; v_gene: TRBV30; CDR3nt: TGTGCCTGGCATCGATCCAATGAGGCTTTCTTT; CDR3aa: CAWHRSNEAFF
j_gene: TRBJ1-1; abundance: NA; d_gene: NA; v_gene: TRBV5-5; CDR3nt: TGTGCCAGCAAATCTGTGCCAGGGGCCACTGAAGCTTTCTTT; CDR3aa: CASKSVPGATEAFF
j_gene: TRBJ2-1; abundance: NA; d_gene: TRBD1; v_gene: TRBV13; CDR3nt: TGTGCCAGCAGCTTCCGACAGGGGGCTCTTGAGCAGTTCTTC; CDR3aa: CASSFRQGALEQFF